These 14 T cell receptor beta chains share one sample of origin, sequenced in a study of prognosis after radiotherapy for stage I lung cancer. Using two-round multiplex PCR, the authors amplified TCR beta CDR3 from genomic DNA. Specific primers for each TRBV and TRBJ gene were what first-round PCR used. TCRdb processed the multiplex PCR reads anew with MiXCR; each CDR3 protein has one entry. The sample records 25,000 to 30,000 distinct CDR3 sequences, around 43% being singletons. The sequences come from PBMCs, collected before or after stereotactic body radiation therapy (not recorded which). The receptors shown here come from a donor of 50 years or more with non-small cell lung cancer.

This clonotype was seen ten or more times. J is TRBJ2-1 and V is TRBV29-1, with D possibly matching TRBD2 (5 bases). CDR3 length: 13 amino acids. V gave up 7 bases and J gave up 0 bases, with 10 bases separating them. CDR1 and CDR2 (germline): SQVTM, ANQGSEA. CDR3 sequence (DNA): TGCAGCGCCTTGGACTTCTCCTACAATGAGCAGTTCTTC. This sequence encodes CSALDFSYNEQFF.

The chain couples TRBV30 to TRBJ2-6; D gene uncertain. The CDR3 covers 15 residues. Looked up from germline, CDR1 is GTSNPN and CDR2 is SVGIG (reference sequence). Trimming removed 5 bases from V and 0 bases from J, with 11 bases in between. The CDR3 DNA reads TGTGCCTGGTCGTCTTGGGACTCTGGGGCCAACGTCCTGACTTTC. Translating gives CAWSSWDSGANVLTF.

Worth noting for this clonotype: A read error may be the cause here, since a much bigger clone is one base away. V is TRBV14 and J is TRBJ1-1; the D gene is possibly TRBD1 (5 bases). The CDR3 has 15 amino acids. Germline V gives CDR1 SGHDN, CDR2 FVKESK. CDR3 nucleotide sequence: TGTGCCAGCAGCCAACAGCATCATGGGGGGACTGAATCTTTCTTT. Its protein product is CASSQQHHGGTESFF.

V is TRBV12-3 or TRBV12-4 and J is TRBJ2-2, with D possibly matching TRBD2 (5 bases). V was cut by 2 bases and J by 4 bases, with 11 bases left in between. The CDR3 spans 15 residues. The CDR3 here is CASSLRGSGTGELFF. CDR3 in DNA: TGTGCCAGCAGTTTACGTGGGAGCGGCACCGGGGAGCTGTTTTTT.

This clonotype was seen at least ten times. The chain employs TRBV6-1 and TRBJ2-5; TRBD2 aligns across 12 bases. Germline loops: CDR1 MNHNS, CDR2 SASEGT. The CDR3 runs to 14 residues. CDR3: CAAMASGGAETQYF. As DNA, the CDR3 is TGTGCGGCCATGGCTAGCGGGGGGGCAGAGACCCAGTACTTC.

This clonotype was seen only once. At one boundary the junction diverges from the germline segment, which might be a read error. This chain uses TRBV5-1 with TRBJ2-1; 9 bases are a match to TRBD2. The CDR3 length is 17 residues. Germline V gene data show CDR1 as SGHRS and CDR2 as YFSETQ. The CDR3 DNA follows: TGTGCCAGCAGCTTTCGAGCGGGAGGACCGAAAGGCAATGAGCAGTTCTTC. Amino acid sequence: CASSFRAGGPKGNEQFF.

The sample holds many counts of this clonotype. The gene calls are TRBV10-3 and TRBJ1-1, with a possible D match to TRBD1 (5 bases). CDR1 and CDR2 from the germline V gene are ENHRY and SYGVKD. The V gene lost 8 bases and the J gene lost 0 bases, with 19 bases spanning the gap. The CDR3 extends over 16 amino acids. As DNA, the CDR3 is TGTGCCATCCCGATGCGGGACGGTAACATGAACACTGAAGCTTTCTTT. Translation: CAIPMRDGNMNTEAFF.

Turning to this clonotype: Since a much larger clone is just one base distant, this may be a read error. The gene calls are TRBV5-6 and TRBJ1-2; no clear D. This CDR3 contains 15 residues. Germline V gene data show CDR1 as SGHDT and CDR2 as YYEEEE. With 4 bases removed from V and 4 bases from J, the gap between germline ends came to 17 bases. As DNA, the CDR3 is TGTGCCAGCAGCCCGAAGAGACGCGACTTCTATGGCTACACCTTC. Its protein product is CASSPKRRDFYGYTF.

Notes on this clonotype: A single base is all that separates this from a far larger clone, so a read error is likely. The rearrangement uses TRBV7-9 and TRBJ1-3, with TRBD1 as a possible D gene (6 bases). Trimming removed 5 bases from V and 3 bases from J, with 17 bases in between. The germline V gene has CDR1 SEHNR and CDR2 FQNEAQ (reference sequence). CDR3 size: 16 residues. The CDR3 region has the DNA TGTGCCAGCAGCCCCGAGGGGGGAAACTTTGGAAACACCATATATTTT. It is translated as CASSPEGGNFGNTIYF.

This clonotype came up many times. The chain is built from TRBV25-1 and TRBJ2-5; D might be TRBD2 (6 bases). Trimming stripped 0 bases from V and 14 bases from J, with 13 bases between. The CDR3 spans 12 residues. Per the germline V gene, CDR1 is MGHDK and CDR2 is SYGVNS. The CDR3 region has the DNA TGTGCCAGCAGTGAATATACTAGCAGGTTTTACTTC. Translating it yields CASSEYTSRFYF. The full variable domain, completed using reference TRBV25-1 and TRBJ2-5, is EADIYQTPRYLVIGTGKKITLECSQTMGHDKMYWYQQDPGMELHLIHYSYGVNSTEKGDLSSESTVSRIRTEHFPLTLESARPSHTSQYLCASSEYTSRFYFGPGTRLLVL.

This clonotype was picked up many times. The genes are TRBV7-2 and TRBJ2-7, with D uncertain. Looked up from germline, CDR1 is SGHTA and CDR2 is FQGNSA. V was cut by 4 bases and J by 4 bases, with 8 bases left in between. This CDR3 has 12 residues. CDR3 amino acids: CASSSDGYEQYF. CDR3 bases: TGTGCCAGCAGCTCCGACGGGTACGAGCAGTACTTC.

The sample holds many counts of this clonotype. The V gene is TRBV11-2, the J gene TRBJ2-3; TRBD2 matches 7 bases. The CDR3 has 15 residues. From germline, CDR1 is SGHAT and CDR2 FQNNGV. Germline trimming cut 3 bases from V and 5 bases from J; bases unmatched to any gene: 8. CDR3 sequence: CASSLGGRAQDTQYF. The CDR3 coding sequence is TGTGCCAGCAGCTTGGGGGGGAGGGCCCAAGATACGCAGTATTTT.

In this sample, this clonotype turned up many times. CDR3 residues: CSARISDTVLLNPQPQHF. The CDR3 nucleotides read TGCAGTGCTAGAATTTCGGACACCGTACTTCTTAACCCACAGCCCCAGCATTTT. This chain connects TRBV20-1 to TRBJ1-5; D is perhaps TRBD1 (5 bases). V gave up 2 bases and J gave up 7 bases, with 27 bases separating them. The CDR3 has 18 amino acids. Germline-derived CDR1 and CDR2 are DFQATT and SNEGSKA (reference sequence).

This clonotype appeared many times. The J gene is TRBJ1-1, the V gene TRBV5-6; a weak D match, TRBD1 (5 bases). This CDR3 has 15 residues. V lost 2 bases to trimming and J lost 2 bases, with 13 bases between them. The germline V gene encodes CDR1 SGHDT and CDR2 YYEEEE. CDR3 nucleotides: TGTGCCAGCAGCTTAACAGGTGTATTAAACACTGAAGCTTTCTTT. This sequence encodes CASSLTGVLNTEAFF.